Each of the 5 T cell receptor beta chains below was sequenced from the same sample in a study of T cells after posttransplantation cyclophosphamide. Data came from immunoSEQ multiplex PCR; TCRdb stores just in-frame clones and leaves some out. Of more than 30,000 clones listed, about nine tenths are singletons. The naive gate required viable CD3+CD4+ or CD3+CD8+ cells with CCR7+CD45RA+CD45RO-CD95-CD27+CD28+ phenotype. The sequencing input was naive CD4+ T cells sorted from PBMCs. The receptors were sampled from a woman in her sixties in good health, CMV-negative, and a related stem cell transplant donor.

The V and J genes are TRBV27 and TRBJ2-1, with D possibly TRBD1 on 5 matching bases. Germline V gene lookup returns CDR1 MNHEY and CDR2 SMNVEV (reference sequence). CDR3 length equals 14 residues. Trimming stripped 6 bases from V and 5 bases from J, with 14 bases between. The CDR3 region has the DNA TGTGCCAGCAGGACACAGGCGCGACACAATGAGCAGTTCTTC. Translated: CASRTQARHNEQFF.

The count of this clone is one. This chain links TRBV5-1 with TRBJ2-5; TRBD2 matches at 9 bases. V was pared by 6 bases and J by 5 bases, with 8 bases of the junction left unmatched. CDR1 SGHRS and CDR2 YFSETQ come from the germline V gene. This CDR3 spans 14 amino acids. CDR3 amino acids: CASTAGGGSETQYF. In DNA, the CDR3 is TGCGCCAGCACAGCGGGAGGTGGTAGTGAGACCCAGTACTTC.

The rearrangement joins TRBV5-1 to TRBJ2-5; 9 nucleotides line up with TRBD1. This CDR3 region has 14 residues. Trimming at V came to 4 bases and at J to 11 bases, leaving 12 bases not matched to a gene. The V gene's germline CDR1 is SGHRS and CDR2 YFSETQ. DNA for the CDR3: TGCGCCAGCAGCGCAACCGGGACAGGGAATGAGCAGTACTTC. Protein: CASSATGTGNEQYF.

This rearrangement joins TRBV11-3 to TRBJ2-7; 7 bases line up with TRBD1. The germline gives CDR1 SGHNT, CDR2 YENEEA. The V segment lost 1 base and the J segment 4 bases; nucleotides outside the gene matches: 10. This CDR3 is 16 amino acids long. CDR3 coding DNA: TGTGCCAGCAGCTTAGGTCATTCGGGACAGCAATACGAGCAGTACTTC. As protein: CASSLGHSGQQYEQYF. Together with reference TRBV11-3 and TRBJ2-7, the CDR3 gives the full variable domain: EAGVVQSPRYKIIEKKQPVAFWCNPISGHNTLYWYLQNLGQGPELLIRYENEEAVDDSQLPKDRFSAERLKGVDSTLKIQPAELGDSAVYLCASSLGHSGQQYEQYFGPGTRLTVT.

The chain joins TRBV5-1 to TRBJ2-5; D is possibly TRBD1 (6 bases). CDR1 and CDR2 (germline): SGHRS, YFSETQ. V was pared by 0 bases and J by 5 bases, with 17 bases between. The CDR3 consists of 16 residues. For the CDR3, the DNA is TGCGCCAGCAGCTTGGAAGCTAGGGGGTTGGGTGAGACCCAGTACTTC. Translating gives CASSLEARGLGETQYF.